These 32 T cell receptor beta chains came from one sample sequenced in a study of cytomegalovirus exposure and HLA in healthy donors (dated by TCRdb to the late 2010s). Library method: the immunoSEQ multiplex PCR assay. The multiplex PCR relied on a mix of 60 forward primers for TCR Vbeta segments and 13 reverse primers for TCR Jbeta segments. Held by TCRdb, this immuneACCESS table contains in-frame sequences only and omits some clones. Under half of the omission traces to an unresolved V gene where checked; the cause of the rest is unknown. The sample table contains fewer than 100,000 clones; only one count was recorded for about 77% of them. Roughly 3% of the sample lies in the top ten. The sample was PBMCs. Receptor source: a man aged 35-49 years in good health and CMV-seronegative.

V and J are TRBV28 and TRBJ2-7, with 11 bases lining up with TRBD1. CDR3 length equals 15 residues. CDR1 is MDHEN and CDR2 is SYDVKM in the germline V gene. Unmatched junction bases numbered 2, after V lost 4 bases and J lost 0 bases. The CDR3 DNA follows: TGTGCCAGCAGTTCTGGGACAGGGGGCTCCTACGAGCAGTACTTC. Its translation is CASSSGTGGSYEQYF.

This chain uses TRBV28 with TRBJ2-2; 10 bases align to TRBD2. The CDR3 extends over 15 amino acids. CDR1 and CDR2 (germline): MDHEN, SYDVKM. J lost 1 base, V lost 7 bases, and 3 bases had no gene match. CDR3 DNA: TGTGCCAGCACGACTAGCGGGTGGAACACCGGGGAGCTGTTTTTT. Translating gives CASTTSGWNTGELFF.

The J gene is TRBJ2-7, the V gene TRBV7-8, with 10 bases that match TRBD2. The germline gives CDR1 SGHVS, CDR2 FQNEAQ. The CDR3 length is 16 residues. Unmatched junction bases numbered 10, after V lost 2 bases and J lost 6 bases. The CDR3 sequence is CASSLSSGRASSEQYF. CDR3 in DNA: TGTGCCAGCAGCTTATCCAGCGGGAGGGCCAGCAGCGAGCAGTACTTC.

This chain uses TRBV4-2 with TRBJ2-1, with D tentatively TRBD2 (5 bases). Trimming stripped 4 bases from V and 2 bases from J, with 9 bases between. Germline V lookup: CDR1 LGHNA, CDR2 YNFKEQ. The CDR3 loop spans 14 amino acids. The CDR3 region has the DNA TGTGCCAGCAGCCGAGCGGAAACCTACAATGAGCAGTTCTTC. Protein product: CASSRAETYNEQFF.

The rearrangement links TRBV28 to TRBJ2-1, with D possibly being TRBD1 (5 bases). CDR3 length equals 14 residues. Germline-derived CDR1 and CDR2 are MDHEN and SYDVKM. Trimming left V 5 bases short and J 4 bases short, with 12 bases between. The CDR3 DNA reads TGTGCCAGCAGTCCCCGTGGGGCGTACAATGAGCAGTTCTTC. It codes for CASSPRGAYNEQFF.

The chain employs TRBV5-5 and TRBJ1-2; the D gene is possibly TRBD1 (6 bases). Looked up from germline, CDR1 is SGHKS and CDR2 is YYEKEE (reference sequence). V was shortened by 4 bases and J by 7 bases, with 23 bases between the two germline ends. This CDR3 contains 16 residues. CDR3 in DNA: TGTGCCAGCAGCCCTACCCTCCTACAGGGATTTGGTGGCTACACCTTC. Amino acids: CASSPTLLQGFGGYTF.

The CDR3 reads CASRAGSSSPLHF. The CDR3 coding sequence is TGTGCCAGCAGGGCCGGGTCTAGCTCACCCCTCCACTTT. The chain has TRBV5-4 and TRBJ1-6, with no clear D. Germline V CDR1 and CDR2: SGHNT, YYREEE (reference sequence). V was pared by 5 bases and J by 10 bases, with 13 bases between. This CDR3 comprises 13 residues. Combining the CDR3 with reference TRBV5-4 and TRBJ1-6 gives the whole variable domain ETGVTQSPTHLIKTRGQQVTLRCSSQSGHNTVSWYQQALGQGPQFIFQYYREEENGRGNFPPRFSGLQFPNYSSELNVNALELDDSALYLCASRAGSSSPLHFGNGTRLTVT.

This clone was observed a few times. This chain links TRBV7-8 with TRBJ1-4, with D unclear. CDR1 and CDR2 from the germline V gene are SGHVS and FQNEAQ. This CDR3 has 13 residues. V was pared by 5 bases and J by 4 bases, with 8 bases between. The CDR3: CASSRGINEKLFF. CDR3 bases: TGTGCCAGCAGCCGAGGGATTAATGAAAAACTGTTTTTT.

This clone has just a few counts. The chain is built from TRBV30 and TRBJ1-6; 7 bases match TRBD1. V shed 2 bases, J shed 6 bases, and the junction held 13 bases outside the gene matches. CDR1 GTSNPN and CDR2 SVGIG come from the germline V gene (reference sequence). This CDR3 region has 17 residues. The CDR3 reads CAWSPPFYRGGNSPLHF. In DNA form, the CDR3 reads TGTGCCTGGAGTCCCCCGTTTTACAGGGGAGGTAATTCACCCCTCCACTTT.

The CDR3 coding sequence is TGTGCCAGCAGGCCGACAGGGTCTAATGAAAAACTGTTTTTT. This codes for CASRPTGSNEKLFF. The chain recombines TRBV28 with TRBJ1-4; 7 bases line up with TRBD1. The V and J ends lost 6 bases and 3 bases, in that order; junction bases with no gene match: 4. The CDR3 is 14 amino acids. Germline CDR1 is MDHEN and CDR2 is SYDVKM. The entire variable domain, with the rest obtained from reference TRBV28 and TRBJ1-4, is as follows: DVKVTQSSRYLVKRTGEKVFLECVQDMDHENMFWYRQDPGLGLRLIYFSYDVKMKEKGDIPEGYSVSREKKERFSLILESASTNQTSMYLCASRPTGSNEKLFFGSGTQLSVL.

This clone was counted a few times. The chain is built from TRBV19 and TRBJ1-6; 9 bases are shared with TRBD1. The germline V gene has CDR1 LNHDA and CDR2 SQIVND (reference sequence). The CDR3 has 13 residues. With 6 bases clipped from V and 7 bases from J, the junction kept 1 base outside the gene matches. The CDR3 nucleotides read TGTGCCAGTAGACAGGGGGCGAATTCACCCCTCCACTTT. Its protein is CASRQGANSPLHF. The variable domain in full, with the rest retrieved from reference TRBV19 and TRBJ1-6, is DGGITQSPKYLFRKEGQNVTLSCEQNLNHDAMYWYRQDPGQGLRLIYYSQIVNDFQKGDIAEGYSVSREKKESFPLTVTSAQKNPTAFYLCASRQGANSPLHFGNGTRLTVT.

This chain's CDR3 is CASSAQGHTEAFF. The CDR3 DNA reads TGTGCCAGCAGTGCCCAGGGGCATACTGAAGCTTTCTTT. The chain employs TRBV6-1 and TRBJ1-1; D perhaps matches TRBD1 (6 bases). V was clipped by 4 bases and J by 5 bases, with 11 bases between them. The germline gives CDR1 MNHNS, CDR2 SASEGT. This CDR3 region has 13 residues.

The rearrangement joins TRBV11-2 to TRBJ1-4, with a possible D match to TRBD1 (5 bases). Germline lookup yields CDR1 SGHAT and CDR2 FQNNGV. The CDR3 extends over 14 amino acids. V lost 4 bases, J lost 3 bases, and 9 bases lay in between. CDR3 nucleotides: TGTGCCAGCAGCTCAGGGTTTGCTAATGAAAAACTGTTTTTT. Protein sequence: CASSSGFANEKLFF.

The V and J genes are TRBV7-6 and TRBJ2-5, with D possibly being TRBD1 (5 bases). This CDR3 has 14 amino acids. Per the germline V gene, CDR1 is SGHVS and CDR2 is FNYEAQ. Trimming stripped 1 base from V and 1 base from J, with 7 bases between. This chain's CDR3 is CASSLGQTQETQYF. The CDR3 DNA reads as TGTGCCAGCAGCTTAGGACAGACCCAAGAGACCCAGTACTTC.

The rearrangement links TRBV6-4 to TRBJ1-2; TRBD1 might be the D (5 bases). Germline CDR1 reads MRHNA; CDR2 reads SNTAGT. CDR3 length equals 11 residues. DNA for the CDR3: TGTGCAACCTGGGCAGGGAACGGCTACACCTTC. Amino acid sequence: CATWAGNGYTF.

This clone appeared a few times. CDR3 amino acids: CASSVGQGASEAFF. The CDR3 DNA reads TGTGCCAGCAGTGTAGGACAGGGGGCTTCTGAAGCTTTCTTT. This rearrangement joins TRBV6-1 to TRBJ1-1, with TRBD1 identical over 11 bases. V trimming: 4 bases; J trimming: 6 bases; junction bases outside the gene matches: 4. This CDR3 has 14 amino acids. Germline CDR1 and CDR2: MNHNS and SASEGT.

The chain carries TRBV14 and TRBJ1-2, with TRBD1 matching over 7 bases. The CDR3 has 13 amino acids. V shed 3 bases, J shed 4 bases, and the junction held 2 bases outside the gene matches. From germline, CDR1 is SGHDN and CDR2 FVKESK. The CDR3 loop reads CASSQGQTYGYTF. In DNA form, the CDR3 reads TGTGCCAGCAGCCAGGGACAGACCTATGGCTACACCTTC.

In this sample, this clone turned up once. In nucleotides, the CDR3 is TGTGCCTGGAGTGTAGGTGAGGCTAGCATCCAGGAGACCCAGTACTTC. This gives the protein CAWSVGEASIQETQYF. The chain carries TRBV30 and TRBJ2-5, with D possibly matching TRBD2 (5 bases). The CDR3 loop spans 16 amino acids. The germline gives CDR1 GTSNPN, CDR2 SVGIG (reference sequence). Trimming took 0 bases from V and 5 from J, leaving 19 bases between them.

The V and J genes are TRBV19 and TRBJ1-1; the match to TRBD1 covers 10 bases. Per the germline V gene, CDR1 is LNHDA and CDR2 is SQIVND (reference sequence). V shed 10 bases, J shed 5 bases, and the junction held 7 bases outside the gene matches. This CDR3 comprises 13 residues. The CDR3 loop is CATGDRGLTEAFF. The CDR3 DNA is TGTGCCACTGGGGACAGGGGATTAACTGAAGCTTTCTTT.

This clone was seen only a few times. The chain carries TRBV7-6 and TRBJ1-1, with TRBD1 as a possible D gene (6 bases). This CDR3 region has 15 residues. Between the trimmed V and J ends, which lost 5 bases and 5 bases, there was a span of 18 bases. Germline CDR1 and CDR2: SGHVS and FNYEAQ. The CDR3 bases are TGTGCCAGCAGCCAACAAGCAGGGGTCAAAACTGAAGCTTTCTTT. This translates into CASSQQAGVKTEAFF.

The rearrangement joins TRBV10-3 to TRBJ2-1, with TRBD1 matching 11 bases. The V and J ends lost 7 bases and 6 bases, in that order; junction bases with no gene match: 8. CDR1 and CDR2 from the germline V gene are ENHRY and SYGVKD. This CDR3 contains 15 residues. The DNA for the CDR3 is TGTGCCATCAAGTCAGGGGGACAGGGGGGCAATGAGCAGTTCTTC. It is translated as CAIKSGGQGGNEQFF.

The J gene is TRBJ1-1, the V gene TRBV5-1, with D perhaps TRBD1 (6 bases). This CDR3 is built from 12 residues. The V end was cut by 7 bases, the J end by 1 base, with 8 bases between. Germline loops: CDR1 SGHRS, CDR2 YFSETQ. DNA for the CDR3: TGCGCCAGCGGGACAAGGAACACTGAAGCTTTCTTT. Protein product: CASGTRNTEAFF.

CDR3 sequence reads: CASSVRSAGVEQFF. Here the CDR3 DNA reads TGCGCCAGCAGTGTCCGAAGCGCGGGAGTTGAGCAGTTCTTC. J is TRBJ2-1 and V is TRBV10-1; TRBD2 aligns across 7 bases. The CDR3 has 14 residues. Trimming at V came to 4 bases and at J to 9 bases, leaving 9 bases not matched to a gene. Germline CDR1 and CDR2: WNHNN and SYGVQD (reference sequence).

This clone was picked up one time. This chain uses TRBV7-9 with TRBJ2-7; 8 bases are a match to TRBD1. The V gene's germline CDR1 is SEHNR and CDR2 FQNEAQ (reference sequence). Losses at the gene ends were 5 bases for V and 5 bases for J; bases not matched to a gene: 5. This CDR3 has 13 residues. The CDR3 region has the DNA TGTGCCAGCAGCCTTCAGGGGGCCAACGAGCAGTACTTC. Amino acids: CASSLQGANEQYF.

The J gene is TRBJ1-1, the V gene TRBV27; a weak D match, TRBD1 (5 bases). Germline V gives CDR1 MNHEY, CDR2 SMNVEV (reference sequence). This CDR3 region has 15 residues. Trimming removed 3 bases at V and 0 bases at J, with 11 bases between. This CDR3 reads CASSLGEGLNTEAFF. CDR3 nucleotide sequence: TGTGCCAGCAGTTTGGGGGAGGGCTTGAACACTGAAGCTTTCTTT.

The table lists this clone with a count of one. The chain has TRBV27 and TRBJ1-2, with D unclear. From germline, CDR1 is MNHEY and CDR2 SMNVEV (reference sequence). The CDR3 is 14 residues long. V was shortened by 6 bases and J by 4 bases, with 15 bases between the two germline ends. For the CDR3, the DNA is TGTGCCAGCAGAGCCTTCGACAACCGCTATGGCTACACCTTC. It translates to CASRAFDNRYGYTF.

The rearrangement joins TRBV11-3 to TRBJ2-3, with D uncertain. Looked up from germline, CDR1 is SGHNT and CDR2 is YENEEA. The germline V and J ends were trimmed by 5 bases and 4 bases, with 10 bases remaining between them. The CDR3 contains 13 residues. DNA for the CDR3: TGTGCCAGCAGCCCGCACTCCGCAGATACGCAGTATTTT. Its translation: CASSPHSADTQYF.

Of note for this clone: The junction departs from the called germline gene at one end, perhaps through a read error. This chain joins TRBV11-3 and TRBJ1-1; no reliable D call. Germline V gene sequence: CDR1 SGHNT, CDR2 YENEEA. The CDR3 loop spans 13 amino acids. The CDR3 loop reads CASSLEAYTEAFF. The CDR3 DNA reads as TGTGCCAGCAGCCTAGAGGCATACACTGAAGCTTTCTTT.

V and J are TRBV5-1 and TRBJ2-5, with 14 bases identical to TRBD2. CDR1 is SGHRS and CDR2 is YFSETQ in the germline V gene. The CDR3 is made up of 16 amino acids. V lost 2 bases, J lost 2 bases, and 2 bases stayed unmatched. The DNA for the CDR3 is TGCGCCAGCAGCTTCGGACTAGCGGGGGGACAAGAGACCCAGTACTTC. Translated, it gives CASSFGLAGGQETQYF.

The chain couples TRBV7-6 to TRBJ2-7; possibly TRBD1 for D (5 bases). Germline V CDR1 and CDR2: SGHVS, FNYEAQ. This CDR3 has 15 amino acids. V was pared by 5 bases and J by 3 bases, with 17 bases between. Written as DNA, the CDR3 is TGTGCCAGCAGCACCCAAGAAGGGGTTATCTACGAGCAGTACTTC. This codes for CASSTQEGVIYEQYF.

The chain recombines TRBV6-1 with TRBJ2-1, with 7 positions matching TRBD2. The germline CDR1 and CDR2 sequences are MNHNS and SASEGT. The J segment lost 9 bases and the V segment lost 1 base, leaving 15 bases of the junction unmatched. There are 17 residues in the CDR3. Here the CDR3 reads CASSEGFGGRGLTEQFF. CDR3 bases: TGTGCCAGCAGTGAAGGTTTCGGCGGGAGAGGCTTGACTGAGCAGTTCTTC.

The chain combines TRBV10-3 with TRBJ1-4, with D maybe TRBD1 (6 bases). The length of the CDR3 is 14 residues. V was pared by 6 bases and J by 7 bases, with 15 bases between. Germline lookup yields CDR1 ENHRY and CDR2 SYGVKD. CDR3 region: CAISEGGAGEKLFF. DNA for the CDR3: TGTGCCATCAGCGAGGGGGGGGCCGGTGAAAAACTGTTTTTT.